These T cell receptor beta chains were read from a single sample in a study of T cells in Graves' hyperthyroidism and ophthalmopathy. TCRdb re-called the multiplex PCR reads with MiXCR, one entry per CDR3 protein. The table includes about 500,000 distinct CDR3 sequences, 15% to 20% detected once. Sample: blood. Receptor source: a woman aged 25 to 39 with Graves' ophthalmopathy. Each CDR3 is given with its conserved first and last residue. A D gene is named only where the DNA matches it firmly. Clone size is stated in some rows and not others, as once, few, many or a class when expanded.

TRBV7-9	.	TRBJ1-1	.	CASSFRRPEAFF	TGTGCCAGCAGCTTTCGAAGGCCTGAAGCTTTCTTT
TRBV11-2	many	TRBJ2-3	.	CASSFLGESTDTQYF	TGTGCCAGCAGCTTCCTTGGGGAGAGCACAGATACGCAGTATTTT
TRBV20-1	many	TRBJ2-5	.	CSARASDRQETQYF	TGCAGTGCTAGAGCTTCGGACAGACAAGAGACCCAGTACTTC
TRBV30	.	TRBJ1-1	.	CAWTVATAEAFF	TGTGCCTGGACCGTTGCTACCGCTGAAGCTTTCTTT
TRBV27	few	TRBJ2-3	TRBD2	CASSLFGEGPSDTQYF	TGTGCCAGCAGTTTATTCGGGGAGGGCCCCTCAGATACGCAGTATTTT
TRBV5-1	many	TRBJ2-7	.	CASSLGHGGSEYEQYF	TGCGCCAGCAGCTTGGGACATGGGGGTTCAGAATACGAGCAGTACTTC
TRBV7-2	many	TRBJ2-7	TRBD2	CASSYTLAGPDEQYF	TGTGCCAGCAGCTATACACTAGCGGGCCCTGACGAGCAGTACTTC
TRBV5-5	few	TRBJ1-2	.	CASSPPLSGPSYGYTF	TGTGCCAGCAGCCCCCCCCTGAGCGGGCCGAGCTATGGCTACACCTTC
TRBV4-3	many	TRBJ1-2	.	CASSQDGTANYGYTF	TGCGCCAGCAGCCAAGATGGAACAGCTAACTATGGCTACACCTTC
TRBV2	.	TRBJ2-7	TRBD2	CASSEEGLAGGEQYF	TGTGCCAGCAGTGAAGAGGGACTAGCGGGAGGCGAGCAGTACTTC
TRBV11-2	.	TRBJ2-4	.	CASSLVRFGVGKNIQYF	TGTGCCAGCAGCTTAGTTCGGTTTGGGGTGGGCAAAAACATTCAGTACTTC
TRBV5-5	few	TRBJ2-5	.	CASSPRVEETQYF	TGTGCCAGCAGCCCCAGGGTTGAGGAGACCCAGTACTTC
TRBV2	many	TRBJ2-1	.	CASSVQRQTTNNNEQFF	TGTGCCAGCAGTGTTCAGCGGCAGACGACAAATAACAATGAGCAGTTCTTC
TRBV3-1	few	TRBJ2-2	.	CASSQEADSNTGELFF	TGTGCCAGCAGCCAAGAGGCGGACTCGAACACCGGGGAGCTGTTTTTT
TRBV20-1	few	TRBJ1-1	.	CSASTTMNTEAFF	TGCAGTGCTAGTACGACCATGAACACTGAAGCTTTCTTT
TRBV20-1	many	TRBJ2-7	TRBD2	CSARVPPLAGVYEQYF	TGCAGTGCTAGAGTCCCCCCCTTAGCGGGAGTTTACGAGCAGTACTTC
TRBV25-1	few	TRBJ1-5	.	CASSEGTGRQPQHF	TGTGCCAGCAGTGAAGGGACGGGCCGACAGCCCCAGCATTTT
TRBV28	many	TRBJ1-1	.	CASSLYMRAFF	TGTGCCAGCAGTTTATACATGCGGGCTTTCTTT
TRBV12-3/TRBV12-4	.	TRBJ1-2	.	CASSLGWGSYGYTF	TGTGCCAGCAGTTTAGGGTGGGGGAGCTATGGCTACACCTTC
TRBV20-1	many	TRBJ2-3	.	CSARRGGDTDTQYF	TGCAGTGCTAGGAGGGGTGGGGACACAGATACGCAGTATTTT
TRBV7-2	few	TRBJ1-4	.	CASSFRADEKLFF	TGTGCCAGCAGCTTTCGGGCAGATGAAAAACTGTTTTTT
TRBV4-1	many	TRBJ2-2	TRBD1	CASANRGVRFANTGELFF	TGCGCCAGCGCGAACAGGGGGGTACGGTTCGCGAACACCGGGGAGCTGTTTTTT
TRBV11-1	many	TRBJ1-1	TRBD1	CASSFSQGATEAFF	TGTGCCAGCAGCTTTTCACAGGGGGCCACTGAAGCTTTCTTT
TRBV7-9	many	TRBJ1-1	TRBD1	CASSLATGPTEAFF	TGTGCCAGCAGCTTAGCGACAGGGCCCACTGAAGCTTTCTTT
TRBV24-1	few	TRBJ2-5	.	CATSDLSRNQETQYF	TGTGCCACCAGTGATTTGAGCAGGAACCAAGAGACCCAGTACTTC
TRBV9	.	TRBJ2-2	.	CASSEDPTSAGELFF	TGTGCCAGCAGCGAAGACCCGACGAGCGCCGGGGAGCTGTTTTTT
TRBV4-2	few	TRBJ1-2	.	CASSQEAGLQANYGYTF	TGTGCCAGCAGCCAAGAGGCCGGACTGCAAGCTAACTATGGCTACACCTTC
TRBV6-5	few	TRBJ2-5	TRBD1	CASSSQDRGPLSTQYF	TGTGCCAGCAGTTCACAGGACAGGGGCCCGCTGAGCACCCAGTACTTC
TRBV6-2/TRBV6-3	few	TRBJ1-5	TRBD1	CASSYEWTGNQPQHF	TGTGCCAGCAGTTACGAGTGGACAGGTAATCAGCCCCAGCATTTT
TRBV3-1	many	TRBJ1-2	.	CASSAGPGGGGYTF	TGTGCCAGCAGCGCGGGGCCCGGGGGCGGAGGCTACACCTTC
TRBV2	many	TRBJ1-1	TRBD1	CASSEVTGGLNTEAFF	TGTGCCAGCAGTGAAGTAACAGGGGGTTTGAACACTGAAGCTTTCTTT
TRBV11-2	.	TRBJ2-4	TRBD2	CASRLAVGRNIQYF	TGTGCCAGCAGACTAGCGGTAGGGCGAAACATTCAGTACTTC
TRBV10-3	.	TRBJ1-1	.	CAISGVGHTEAFF	TGTGCCATCAGTGGGGTCGGGCACACTGAAGCTTTCTTT
TRBV24-1	.	TRBJ1-1	.	CATSAGGQGMNTEAFF	TGTGCCACCAGTGCCGGGGGCCAGGGAATGAACACTGAAGCTTTCTTT
TRBV30	.	TRBJ2-5	.	CAWSVGTPPEAQYF	TGTGCCTGGAGTGTAGGGACTCCTCCAGAGGCCCAGTACTTC
TRBV28	many	TRBJ2-7	TRBD1	CASSKDRGTSYEQYF	TGTGCCAGCAGTAAGGACAGGGGGACATCCTACGAGCAGTACTTC
TRBV10-2	few	TRBJ1-4	.	CASSLLRGEPNEKLFF	TGCGCCAGCAGCTTACTCAGGGGAGAACCTAATGAAAAACTGTTTTTT
TRBV12-3/TRBV12-4	many	TRBJ2-1	TRBD2	CASSNNLAVPSYNEQFF	TGTGCCAGCAGCAATAATCTAGCGGTTCCCTCCTACAATGAGCAGTTCTTC
TRBV25-1	.	TRBJ2-1	TRBD1	CASSWTGDNNEQFF	TGTGCCAGCAGTTGGACAGGGGATAACAATGAGCAGTTCTTC
TRBV24-1	few	TRBJ2-2	.	CATSDAQTKCGTGELFF	TGTGCCACCAGTGATGCGCAGACTAAGTGTGGGACCGGGGAGCTGTTTTTT
TRBV28	.	TRBJ2-3	TRBD2	CASHSAGEEDTQYF	TGTGCCAGCCATTCCGCGGGGGAAGAAGATACGCAGTATTTT
TRBV7-9	few	TRBJ2-7	TRBD2	CASSLAREGTYEQYF	TGTGCCAGCAGCTTAGCGCGGGAGGGAACCTACGAGCAGTACTTC
TRBV20-1	many	TRBJ1-1	TRBD1	CSARVAGTVKPTEAFF	TGCAGTGCTAGAGTCGCCGGGACAGTGAAACCAACTGAAGCTTTCTTT
TRBV28	many	TRBJ2-5	.	CASKSARVGRQETQYF	TGTGCCAGCAAGTCAGCGCGCGTAGGTCGTCAAGAGACCCAGTACTTC